A single sample is the source of the 27 T cell receptor beta chains below, sequenced in a study of PD-L1 blockade in urothelial cancer. The table came from immunoSEQ multiplex PCR; TCRdb's copy has only in-frame clones and leaves some out. The sample lists approximately 50,000 clones; about 85% were seen once. The specimen was PBMCs, collected around atezolizumab (anti-PD-L1) treatment. These receptors were obtained from a man in his sixties with urothelial cancer.

This clone was seen only once. This chain joins TRBV7-9 and TRBJ2-1, with TRBD1 identical over 9 bases. J lost 8 bases, V lost 5 bases, and 7 bases had no gene match. CDR3 length: 14 residues. Germline V gene lookup returns CDR1 SEHNR and CDR2 FQNEAQ (reference sequence). CDR3 DNA: TGTGCCAGCAGCCCCTGGGGACAGGGAGATGAGCAGTTCTTC. This translates into CASSPWGQGDEQFF.

The CDR3 nucleotides read TGTGCCAGCAGCTTAGTTGGCCAGAATAATGAAAAACTGTTTTTT. It translates to CASSLVGQNNEKLFF. The chain carries TRBV7-3 and TRBJ1-4; D uncertain. CDR1 is SGHTA and CDR2 is FQGTGA in the germline V gene. V lost 2 bases to trimming and J lost 4 bases, with 11 bases between them. The CDR3 is 15 amino acids. The entire variable domain, with the rest obtained from reference TRBV7-3 and TRBJ1-4, is as follows: GAGVSQTPSNKVTEKGKYVELRCDPISGHTALYWYRQSLGQGPEFLIYFQGTGAADDSGLPNDRFFAVRPEGSVSTLKIQRTERGDSAVYLCASSLVGQNNEKLFFGSGTQLSVL.

This clone was recorded only once. The chain employs TRBV7-2 and TRBJ1-5; tentatively, D is TRBD1 (5 bases). The V end lost 0 bases, the J end lost 4 bases, and 10 bases lay between the germline ends. The CDR3 loop spans 15 amino acids. Germline-derived CDR1 and CDR2 are SGHTA and FQGNSA. CDR3 protein: CASSLAWQGNQPQHF. The CDR3 nucleotides are TGTGCCAGCAGCTTAGCCTGGCAGGGAAATCAGCCCCAGCATTTT.

The chain couples TRBV4-2 to TRBJ2-1; D not resolved. V was clipped by 5 bases and J by 6 bases, with 29 bases between them. Germline loops: CDR1 LGHNA, CDR2 YNFKEQ. This CDR3 has 19 amino acids. The CDR3 sequence is CASSDPFSFLMTYGNEQFF. The CDR3 DNA follows: TGTGCCAGCAGCGACCCCTTTTCTTTTCTTATGACATACGGCAATGAGCAGTTCTTC.

The chain carries TRBV6-1 and TRBJ1-3, with a tentative D call TRBD1 (5 bases). The CDR3 loop spans 14 amino acids. Per germline, CDR1 MNHNS and CDR2 SASEGT. V was pared by 7 bases and J by 0 bases, with 10 bases between. In DNA form, the CDR3 reads TGTGCCAGCACCGTGACAGACTCTGGAAACACCATATATTTT. Translation gives CASTVTDSGNTIYF.

This chain links TRBV28 with TRBJ1-4; D is unclear. The CDR3 length is 14 residues. V was cut by 3 bases and J by 5 bases, with 10 bases left in between. The germline V gene has CDR1 MDHEN and CDR2 SYDVKM. This CDR3 is CASSFRPGNEKLFF. The CDR3 DNA reads as TGTGCCAGCAGTTTCCGACCCGGGAATGAAAAACTGTTTTTT.

J is TRBJ2-2 and V is TRBV19, with 9 bases identical to TRBD1. In germline, CDR1 is LNHDA, CDR2 SQIVND (reference sequence). J gave up 4 bases and V 7 bases, and 4 bases lay outside the gene matches. There are 14 residues in the CDR3. The CDR3 loop is CASKGTGFTGELFF. Here the CDR3 DNA reads TGTGCCAGTAAGGGGACAGGGTTCACCGGGGAGCTGTTTTTT.

J is TRBJ2-3 and V is TRBV4-1; the D gene is possibly TRBD2 (7 bases). Germline values: CDR1 MGHRA, CDR2 YSYEKL. The V end lost 5 bases, the J end lost 5 bases, and 23 bases lay between the germline ends. This CDR3 comprises 17 residues. The CDR3 loop is CASSTSPGRGPGDTQYF. The CDR3 DNA is TGCGCCAGCAGCACCTCCCCGGGGCGGGGGCCGGGAGATACGCAGTATTTT.

The genes are TRBV7-2 and TRBJ1-5; D is uncertain. Germline CDR1 and CDR2: SGHTA and FQGNSA. V was pared by 2 bases and J by 2 bases, with 10 bases between. The CDR3 is 15 residues long. The DNA for the CDR3 is TGTGCCAGCAGCTTAACATTTTCCGGCAATCAGCCCCAGCATTTT. This codes for CASSLTFSGNQPQHF.

This chain links TRBV11-1 with TRBJ1-3, with D hard to call. V was cut by 5 bases and J by 1 base, with 18 bases left in between. The germline V gene encodes CDR1 SGHAT and CDR2 FQDESV (reference sequence). CDR3 size: 17 residues. The CDR3 loop reads CASSARARVPSGNTIYF. In DNA, the CDR3 is TGTGCCAGCAGCGCTCGTGCCCGGGTACCGTCTGGAAACACCATATATTTT.

The V gene is TRBV7-2, the J gene TRBJ2-1; D perhaps matches TRBD2 (7 bases). Germline V gene data show CDR1 as SGHTA and CDR2 as FQGNSA. Deletions cut 5 bases from V and 7 bases from J, with 21 bases between. The CDR3 sequence is 16 residues long. Here the CDR3 DNA reads TGTGCCAGCAGCCCGGTCGGGGGGCCGGTTCCGAATGAGCAGTTCTTC. Protein: CASSPVGGPVPNEQFF.

V gene TRBV7-3 combines with J gene TRBJ2-1; TRBD2 agrees at 7 bases. This CDR3 is 15 amino acids long. The germline gives CDR1 SGHTA, CDR2 FQGTGA. J gave up 6 bases and V 2 bases, and 7 bases lay outside the gene matches. The DNA of the CDR3 is TGTGCCAGCAGCTTACGGGGGGATCCTTTCAATGAGCAGTTCTTC. This translates into CASSLRGDPFNEQFF.

The V gene is TRBV5-1, the J gene TRBJ2-3; 11 bases line up with TRBD1. Germline CDR1 and CDR2: SGHRS and YFSETQ. The trim removed 5 bases at V and 0 bases at J, leaving 11 bases unmatched. This CDR3 has 18 residues. CDR3 protein: CASRGTGGVGASTDTQYF. The CDR3 DNA follows: TGCGCCAGCAGGGGGACAGGGGGTGTTGGCGCCAGCACAGATACGCAGTATTTT.

The V call is TRBV9, the J call TRBJ2-5; 8 nucleotides agree with TRBD2. CDR3 size: 15 residues. In germline, CDR1 is SGDLS, CDR2 YYNGEE. V shed 4 bases and J 5 bases; nucleotides not matched to a gene: 10. Here the CDR3 reads CASSYGGGLRETQYF. CDR3 DNA: TGTGCCAGCAGCTACGGGGGGGGGCTGCGGGAGACCCAGTACTTC.

The chain employs TRBV5-1 and TRBJ2-5; 8 bases agree with TRBD1. J gave up 0 bases and V 4 bases, and 8 bases lay outside the gene matches. Per the germline V gene, CDR1 is SGHRS and CDR2 is YFSETQ. This CDR3 region has 16 residues. The CDR3 sequence: CASSIQGDRDQETQYF. Written as DNA, the CDR3 is TGCGCCAGCAGCATACAGGGGGATCGGGACCAAGAGACCCAGTACTTC.

The sample holds one count of this clone. The chain carries TRBV7-2 and TRBJ1-5; D not certain. Germline V lookup: CDR1 SGHTA, CDR2 FQGNSA. Trimming left V 1 base short and J 3 bases short, with 10 bases between. The CDR3 sequence is 15 residues long. The CDR3 reads CASSLGLRFNQPQHF. CDR3 DNA sequence: TGTGCCAGCAGCTTAGGTTTACGGTTCAATCAGCCCCAGCATTTT.

This clone was detected once. The chain couples TRBV6-1 to TRBJ2-1; maybe TRBD1 (6 bases). Germline CDR1 reads MNHNS; CDR2 reads SASEGT. The CDR3 extends over 14 amino acids. Trimming pared 7 bases from V and 2 bases from J, leaving 12 bases between. The CDR3 DNA follows: TGTGCCAGCAATTCGGGACACCCCTACAATGAGCAGTTCTTC. Amino acids: CASNSGHPYNEQFF.

The V call is TRBV11-2, the J call TRBJ2-5, with 8 bases aligning to TRBD2. Germline V gene data show CDR1 as SGHAT and CDR2 as FQNNGV. Trimming took 5 bases from V and 5 from J; bases not matched to a gene: 10. This CDR3 has 15 residues. The CDR3 here is CASSAYGGAAETQYF. DNA of the CDR3: TGTGCCAGCAGCGCCTACGGGGGGGCCGCGGAGACCCAGTACTTC.

J is TRBJ1-1 and V is TRBV19; D remains unclear. Trimming took 5 bases from V and 5 from J, leaving 18 bases between them. CDR1 is LNHDA and CDR2 is SQIVND in the germline V gene (reference sequence). The CDR3 is made up of 15 amino acids. DNA of the CDR3: TGTGCCAGTAGTCTACGGACTGAAATCGGGACTGAAGCTTTCTTT. This codes for CASSLRTEIGTEAFF.

About this clone itself: One junction end disagrees with the germline gene, perhaps due to a read error. The sample holds other DNA sequences that translate to the same CDR3. V and J are TRBV15 and TRBJ2-2, with D possibly matching TRBD2 (5 bases). The CDR3 spans 14 residues. Germline lookup yields CDR1 LNHNV and CDR2 YYDKDF (reference sequence). The CDR3 nucleotides read TGTGCCACCAGCAGAGGCGGCTCCACCGGGGAGCTATTTTTT. Protein product: CATSRGGSTGELFF.

V gene TRBV5-1 combines with J gene TRBJ2-3; 10 positions match TRBD2. CDR3 length: 17 amino acids. The ends lost 0 bases at V and 5 bases at J; junction bases unmatched: 9. Germline loops: CDR1 SGHRS, CDR2 YFSETQ. The CDR3 nucleotides are TGCGCCAGCAGCTTGGTCCCCAGCGGGGGGGCGGAAGATACGCAGTATTTT. Translating it yields CASSLVPSGGAEDTQYF.

The chain recombines TRBV19 with TRBJ2-7; tentative D call: TRBD1 (7 bases). The CDR3 has 13 amino acids. V was shortened by 6 bases and J by 2 bases, with 11 bases between the two germline ends. Germline lookup yields CDR1 LNHDA and CDR2 SQIVND (reference sequence). The chain's CDR3 is CASRARGAYEQYF. The CDR3 DNA reads TGTGCCAGTAGGGCCAGGGGGGCCTACGAGCAGTACTTC. Full variable domain (outside the CDR3, taken from reference TRBV19 and TRBJ2-7): DGGITQSPKYLFRKEGQNVTLSCEQNLNHDAMYWYRQDPGQGLRLIYYSQIVNDFQKGDIAEGYSVSREKKESFPLTVTSAQKNPTAFYLCASRARGAYEQYFGPGTRLTVT.

V is TRBV2 and J is TRBJ2-3; 7 nucleotides line up with TRBD1. Germline assignment: CDR1 SNHLY and CDR2 FYNNEI. The CDR3 is 14 amino acids. Germline trimming cut 6 bases from V and 2 bases from J; bases unmatched to any gene: 5. This chain's CDR3 is CASRGTVTTDTQYF. CDR3 sequence (DNA): TGTGCCAGCAGGGGGACAGTCACCACAGATACGCAGTATTTT. The complete variable domain, with remaining parts taken from reference TRBV2 and TRBJ2-3, reads EPEVTQTPSHQVTQMGQEVILRCVPISNHLYFYWYRQILGQKVEFLVSFYNNEISEKSEIFDDQFSVERPDGSNFTLKIRSTKLEDSAMYFCASRGTVTTDTQYFGPGTRLTVL.

The chain is built from TRBV19 and TRBJ1-1, with D maybe TRBD1 (5 bases). V lost 3 bases to trimming and J lost 4 bases, with 12 bases between them. The CDR3 totals 14 residues. Per the germline V gene, CDR1 is LNHDA and CDR2 is SQIVND (reference sequence). The CDR3, as DNA: TGTGCCAGTAGTATCTCAGGTAGGGGCACTGAAGCTTTCTTT. Its translation is CASSISGRGTEAFF.

The chain carries TRBV11-2 and TRBJ2-2; D unresolved. The CDR3 has 15 residues. CDR1 and CDR2 (germline): SGHAT, FQNNGV. Trimming removed 0 bases at V and 1 base at J, with 6 bases between. In nucleotides, the CDR3 is TGTGCCAGCAGCTTAGATTCCCAGAACACCGGGGAGCTGTTTTTT. Translation gives CASSLDSQNTGELFF.

The chain employs TRBV27 and TRBJ2-7; no reliable D call. This CDR3 comprises 14 residues. The V gene's germline CDR1 is MNHEY and CDR2 SMNVEV (reference sequence). V lost 2 bases to trimming and J lost 0 bases, with 8 bases between them. The CDR3 spells CASSLERSSYEQYF. The CDR3 DNA reads as TGTGCCAGCAGTTTAGAACGGAGCTCCTACGAGCAGTACTTC.

This sequence joins TRBV30 and TRBJ1-3, with 12 bases aligning to TRBD1. In germline, CDR1 is GTSNPN, CDR2 SVGIG (reference sequence). CDR3 length: 15 residues. Trimming at V came to 4 bases and at J to 7 bases, leaving 8 bases not matched to a gene. Here the CDR3 reads CAWNSQGTGGNTIYF. The CDR3 region has the DNA TGTGCCTGGAATTCTCAGGGGACAGGGGGCAACACCATATATTTT.